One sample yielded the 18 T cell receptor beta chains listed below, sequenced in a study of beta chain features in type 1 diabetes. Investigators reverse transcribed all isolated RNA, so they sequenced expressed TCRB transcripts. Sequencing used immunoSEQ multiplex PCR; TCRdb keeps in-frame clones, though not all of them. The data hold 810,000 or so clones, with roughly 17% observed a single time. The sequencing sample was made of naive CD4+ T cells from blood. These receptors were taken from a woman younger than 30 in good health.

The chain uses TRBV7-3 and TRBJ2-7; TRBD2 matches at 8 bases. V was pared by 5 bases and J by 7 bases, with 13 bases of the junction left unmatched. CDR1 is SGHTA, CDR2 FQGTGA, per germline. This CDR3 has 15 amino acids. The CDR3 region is CASSPAGTRSSEQYF. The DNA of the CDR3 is TGTGCCAGCAGCCCCGCCGGGACTAGATCGAGTGAGCAGTACTTC.

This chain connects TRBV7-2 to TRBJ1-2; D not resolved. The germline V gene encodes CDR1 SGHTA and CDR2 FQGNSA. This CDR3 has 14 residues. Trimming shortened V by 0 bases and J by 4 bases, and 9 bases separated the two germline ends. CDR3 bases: TGTGCCAGCAGCTTAGCGGTCAGTTTCTATGGCTACACCTTC. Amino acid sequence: CASSLAVSFYGYTF.

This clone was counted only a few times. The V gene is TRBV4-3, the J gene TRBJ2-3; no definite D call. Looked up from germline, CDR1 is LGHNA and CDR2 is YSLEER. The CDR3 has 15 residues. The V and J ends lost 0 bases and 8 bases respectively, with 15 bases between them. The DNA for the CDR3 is TGCGCCAGCAGCCAAGATGTCGCAGTAGATGGTACGCAGTATTTT. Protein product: CASSQDVAVDGTQYF.

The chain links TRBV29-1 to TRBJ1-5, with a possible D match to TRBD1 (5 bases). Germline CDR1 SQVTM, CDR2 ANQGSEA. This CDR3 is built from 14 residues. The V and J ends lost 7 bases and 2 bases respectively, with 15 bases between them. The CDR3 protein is CSASGGRGNQPQHF. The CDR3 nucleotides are TGCAGCGCCTCGGGGGGGAGGGGCAATCAGCCCCAGCATTTT.

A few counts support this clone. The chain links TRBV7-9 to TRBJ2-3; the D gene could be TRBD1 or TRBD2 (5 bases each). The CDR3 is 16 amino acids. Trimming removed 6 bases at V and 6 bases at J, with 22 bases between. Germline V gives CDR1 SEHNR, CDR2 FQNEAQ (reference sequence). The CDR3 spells CASRPILLRGADTQYF. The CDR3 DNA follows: TGTGCCAGCAGGCCCATATTGCTAAGGGGAGCCGATACGCAGTATTTT.

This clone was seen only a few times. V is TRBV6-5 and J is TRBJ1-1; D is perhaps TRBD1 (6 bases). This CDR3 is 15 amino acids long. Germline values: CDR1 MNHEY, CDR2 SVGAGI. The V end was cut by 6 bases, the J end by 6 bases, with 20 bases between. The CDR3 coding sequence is TGTGCCAGCAGATCAAAACAGGGCATGGCCGCTGAAGCTTTCTTT. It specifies CASRSKQGMAAEAFF.

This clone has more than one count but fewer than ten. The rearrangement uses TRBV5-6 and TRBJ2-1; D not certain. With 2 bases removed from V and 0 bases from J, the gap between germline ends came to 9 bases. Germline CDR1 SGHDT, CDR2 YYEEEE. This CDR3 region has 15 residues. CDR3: CASSLPRSSYNEQFF. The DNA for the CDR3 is TGTGCCAGCAGCTTACCCCGAAGCTCCTACAATGAGCAGTTCTTC.

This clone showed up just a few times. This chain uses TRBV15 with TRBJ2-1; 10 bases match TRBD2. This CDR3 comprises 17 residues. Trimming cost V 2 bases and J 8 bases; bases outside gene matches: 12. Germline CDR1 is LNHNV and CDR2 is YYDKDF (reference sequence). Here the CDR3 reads CATSRSLLAGSVDEQFF. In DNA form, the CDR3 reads TGTGCCACCAGCAGATCTTTACTAGCGGGATCAGTCGATGAGCAGTTCTTC.

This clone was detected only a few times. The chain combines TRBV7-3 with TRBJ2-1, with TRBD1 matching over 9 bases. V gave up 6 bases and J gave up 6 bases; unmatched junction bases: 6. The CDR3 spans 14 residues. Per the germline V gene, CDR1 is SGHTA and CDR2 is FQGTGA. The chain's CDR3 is CASSTGGSGNEQFF. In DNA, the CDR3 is TGTGCCAGCAGTACAGGGGGCAGTGGCAATGAGCAGTTCTTC. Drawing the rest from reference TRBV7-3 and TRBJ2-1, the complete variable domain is GAGVSQTPSNKVTEKGKYVELRCDPISGHTALYWYRQSLGQGPEFLIYFQGTGAADDSGLPNDRFFAVRPEGSVSTLKIQRTERGDSAVYLCASSTGGSGNEQFFGPGTRLTVL.

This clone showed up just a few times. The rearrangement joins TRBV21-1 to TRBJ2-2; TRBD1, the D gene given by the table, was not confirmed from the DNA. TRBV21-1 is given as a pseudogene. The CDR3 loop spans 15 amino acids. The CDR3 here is CASRLRFKYTGELFF. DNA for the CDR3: TGTGCCAGCAGGCTCAGGTTCAAGTACACCGGGGAGCTGTTTTTT.

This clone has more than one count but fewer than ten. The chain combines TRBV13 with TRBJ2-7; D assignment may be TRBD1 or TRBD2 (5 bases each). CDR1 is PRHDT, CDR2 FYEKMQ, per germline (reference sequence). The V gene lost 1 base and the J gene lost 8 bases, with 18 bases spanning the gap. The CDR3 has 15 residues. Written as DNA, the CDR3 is TGTGCCAGCAGCTTAGCCCGCCCCCGGGGCCCGAAGCAGTACTTC. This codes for CASSLARPRGPKQYF.

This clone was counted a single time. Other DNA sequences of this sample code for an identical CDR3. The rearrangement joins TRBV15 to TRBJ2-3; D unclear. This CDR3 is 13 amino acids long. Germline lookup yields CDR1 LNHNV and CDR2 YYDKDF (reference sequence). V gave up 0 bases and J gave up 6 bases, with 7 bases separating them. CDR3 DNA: TGTGCCACCAGCAGAGATCCCCCCGATACGCAGTATTTT. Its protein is CATSRDPPDTQYF.

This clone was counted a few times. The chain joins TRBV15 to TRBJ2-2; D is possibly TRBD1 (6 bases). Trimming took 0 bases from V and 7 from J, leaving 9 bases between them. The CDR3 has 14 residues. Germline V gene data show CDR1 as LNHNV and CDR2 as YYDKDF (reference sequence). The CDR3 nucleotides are TGTGCCACCAGCAGAGATAGGGGGTTCGGGGAGCTGTTTTTT. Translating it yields CATSRDRGFGELFF.

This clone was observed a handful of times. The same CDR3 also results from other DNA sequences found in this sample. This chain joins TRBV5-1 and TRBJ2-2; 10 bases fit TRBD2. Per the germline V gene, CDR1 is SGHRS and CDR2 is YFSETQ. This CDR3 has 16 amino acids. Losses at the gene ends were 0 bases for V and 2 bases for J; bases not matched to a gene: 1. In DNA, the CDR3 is TGCGCCAGCAGCTTGGGGACTAGCGGTAACACCGGGGAGCTGTTTTTT. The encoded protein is CASSLGTSGNTGELFF.

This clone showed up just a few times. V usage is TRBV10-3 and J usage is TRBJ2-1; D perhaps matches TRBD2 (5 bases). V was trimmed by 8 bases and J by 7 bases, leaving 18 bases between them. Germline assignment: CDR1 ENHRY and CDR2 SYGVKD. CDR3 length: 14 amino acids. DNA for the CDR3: TGTGCCATCTCTAGCCGAGAGCTTGCGAATGAGCAGTTCTTC. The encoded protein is CAISSRELANEQFF.

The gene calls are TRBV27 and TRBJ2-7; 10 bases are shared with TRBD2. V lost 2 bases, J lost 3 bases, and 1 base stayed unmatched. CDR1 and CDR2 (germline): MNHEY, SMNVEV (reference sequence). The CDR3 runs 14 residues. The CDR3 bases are TGTGCCAGCAGTTTACTAGCGGGAGACTACGAGCAGTACTTC. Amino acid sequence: CASSLLAGDYEQYF.

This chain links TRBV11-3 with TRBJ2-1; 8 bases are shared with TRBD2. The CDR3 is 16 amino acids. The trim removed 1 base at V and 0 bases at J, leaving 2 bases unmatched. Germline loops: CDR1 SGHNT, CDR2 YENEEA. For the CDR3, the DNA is TGTGCCAGCAGCTTAGGTGGGACTAGCTCCTACAATGAGCAGTTCTTC. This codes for CASSLGGTSSYNEQFF.

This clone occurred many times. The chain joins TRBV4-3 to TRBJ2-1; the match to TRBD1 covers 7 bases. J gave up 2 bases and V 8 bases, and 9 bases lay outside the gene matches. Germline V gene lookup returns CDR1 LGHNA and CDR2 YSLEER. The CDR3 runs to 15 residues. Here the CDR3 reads CASSIGQATYNEQFF. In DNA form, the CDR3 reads TGCGCCAGCTCCATCGGACAGGCAACCTACAATGAGCAGTTCTTC.